Given below is one T cell receptor (beta chain) in context. The CDR3 runs 15 residues. Trimming removed 5 bases from V and 4 bases from J, with 14 bases in between. Germline V gives CDR1 WNHNN, CDR2 SYGVQD (reference sequence). As originally analysed: Scientists estimated how many nucleated cells there were by amplifying reference gene primers. Method: immunoSEQ multiplex PCR; TCRdb's copy keeps in-frame clones and lacks some. The V and J calls and clone size come from that table; D and trimming were worked out from the DNA. In the table there are some 250,000 clones, 70% to 90% of which are singletons. The sample originates from a study of blood T cell repertoires in COVID-19. Study details: The samples span acute and convalescent COVID-19 from the United States, Italy and Spain. From T cells, B-cell-depleted T cells, or PBMCs came the material, which was cDNA or gDNA.

This receptor was obtained from a woman between 25 and 40 years old with acute or convalescent COVID-19. The chain employs TRBV10-1 and TRBJ2-2, with D unclear. Sequenced material: peripheral blood. The CDR3 loop is CASSKRSASTGELFF. The CDR3 DNA follows: TGCGCCAGCAGTAAGAGAAGCGCGAGCACCGGGGAGCTGTTTTTT.